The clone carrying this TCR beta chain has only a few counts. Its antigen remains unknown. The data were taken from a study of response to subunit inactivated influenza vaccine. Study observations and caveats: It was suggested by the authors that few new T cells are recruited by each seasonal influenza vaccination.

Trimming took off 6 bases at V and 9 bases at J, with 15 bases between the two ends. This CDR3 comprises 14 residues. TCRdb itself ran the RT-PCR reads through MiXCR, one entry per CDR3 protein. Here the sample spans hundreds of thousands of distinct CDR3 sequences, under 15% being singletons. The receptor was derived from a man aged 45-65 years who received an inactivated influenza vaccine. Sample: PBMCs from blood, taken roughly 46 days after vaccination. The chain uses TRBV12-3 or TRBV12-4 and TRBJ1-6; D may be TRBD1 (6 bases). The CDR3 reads CASRLGAEGSPLHF. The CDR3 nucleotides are TGTGCCAGCAGATTGGGGGCAGAGGGTTCACCCCTCCACTTT.